This paragraph reports one T cell receptor beta chain. This sample stems from a study of T cell changes during pregnancy in multiple sclerosis. Trimming stripped 10 bases from V and 8 bases from J, with 18 bases between. Germline assignment: CDR1 MDHEN and CDR2 SYDVKM. This CDR3 spans 13 amino acids. Repertoires were generated with immunoSEQ multiplex PCR, while TCRdb's copy carries only in-frame clones and drops some. This table has 85,000 to 100,000 clones, about 94% appearing once. The gene calls are TRBV28 and TRBJ2-1; no firm D call. The sequencing here drew on peripheral blood, taken after pregnancy. The receptor comes from a female donor with multiple sclerosis, enrolled in a pregnancy study. The CDR3: CAISTDLSDEQFF. The CDR3 DNA follows: TGTGCCATATCGACCGATTTAAGCGATGAGCAGTTCTTC.